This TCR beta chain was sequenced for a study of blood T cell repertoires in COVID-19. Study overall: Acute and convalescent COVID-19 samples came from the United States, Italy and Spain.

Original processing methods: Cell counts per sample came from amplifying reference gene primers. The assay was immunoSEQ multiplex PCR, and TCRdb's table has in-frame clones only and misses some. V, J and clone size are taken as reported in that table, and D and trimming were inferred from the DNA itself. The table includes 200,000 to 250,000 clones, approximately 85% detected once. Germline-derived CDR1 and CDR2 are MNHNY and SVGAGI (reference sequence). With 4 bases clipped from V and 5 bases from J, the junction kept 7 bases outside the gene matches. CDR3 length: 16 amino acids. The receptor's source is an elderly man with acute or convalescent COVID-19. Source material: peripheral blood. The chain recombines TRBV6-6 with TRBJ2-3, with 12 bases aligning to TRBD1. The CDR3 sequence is CASSFPGQGAGDTQYF. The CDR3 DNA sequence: TGTGCCAGCAGTTTTCCGGGACAGGGGGCCGGAGATACGCAGTATTTT.